This passage covers 18 T cell receptor beta chains from one sample sequenced in a study of shared clonotypes between healthy human individuals. Generated by immunoSEQ multiplex PCR, the TCRdb table keeps only in-frame clones and is missing some. In the table there are about 460,000 clones, 75% to 80% of which are singletons. The sample was PBMCs. All receptors derive from a woman in her thirties or forties in good health. Some clones in this sample may be carry-over from other donors' samples.

The V gene is TRBV5-1, the J gene TRBJ2-2; 7 bases line up with TRBD2. The CDR3 sequence is 14 residues long. J lost 6 bases, V lost 2 bases, and 4 bases had no gene match. Germline lookup yields CDR1 SGHRS and CDR2 YFSETQ. The CDR3 loop is CASSFRGGAGELFF. The CDR3 coding sequence is TGCGCCAGCAGCTTCCGGGGAGGGGCCGGGGAGCTGTTTTTT.

The chain carries TRBV7-3 and TRBJ2-6; D is possibly TRBD1 (6 bases). Trimming stripped 5 bases from V and 0 bases from J, with 8 bases between. The length of the CDR3 is 15 residues. Germline lookup yields CDR1 SGHTA and CDR2 FQGTGA. The CDR3 bases are TGTGCCAGCAGCCAGGACAGCTCTGGGGCCAACGTCCTGACTTTC. This codes for CASSQDSSGANVLTF.

This clone was detected once. This chain connects TRBV19 to TRBJ1-5, with D perhaps matching TRBD1 (5 bases). CDR1 LNHDA and CDR2 SQIVND come from the germline V gene (reference sequence). V dropped 7 bases and J dropped 1 base, with 14 bases sitting between them. The CDR3 totals 15 residues. The CDR3: CASTPWGDSNQPQHF. CDR3 nucleotides: TGTGCCAGTACCCCGTGGGGGGACAGCAATCAGCCCCAGCATTTT.

The sample holds one count of this clone. The chain recombines TRBV9 with TRBJ2-7, with D maybe TRBD2 (6 bases). CDR1 SGDLS and CDR2 YYNGEE come from the germline V gene. V lost 2 bases and J 6 bases, leaving 12 bases between the germline ends. This CDR3 spans 13 amino acids. The CDR3 DNA follows: TGTGCCAGCAGCGTCGGAGGGCAGAGCGAGCAGTACTTC. This encodes CASSVGGQSEQYF. The full variable domain, its missing parts supplied by reference TRBV9 and TRBJ2-7, is DSGVTQTPKHLITATGQRVTLRCSPRSGDLSVYWYQQSLDQGLQFLIQYYNGEERAKGNILERFSAQQFPDLHSELNLSSLELGDSALYFCASSVGGQSEQYFGPGTRLTVT.

This clone was picked up one time. The chain is built from TRBV10-2 and TRBJ2-3; 11 positions match TRBD2. Germline V gene data show CDR1 as WSHSY and CDR2 as SAAADI. This CDR3 has 16 amino acids. J gave up 5 bases and V 6 bases, and 10 bases lay outside the gene matches. CDR3: CASRPLTSGSLDTQYF. The CDR3 DNA follows: TGCGCCAGCAGACCGCTTACTAGCGGGAGTTTAGATACGCAGTATTTT.

The chain has TRBV6-6 and TRBJ1-4, with TRBD1 matching over 10 bases. The CDR3 runs to 14 residues. CDR1 is MNHNY, CDR2 SVGAGI, per germline (reference sequence). V shed 6 bases, J shed 7 bases, and the junction held 5 bases outside the gene matches. This CDR3 reads CASRSGTGVEKLFF. The CDR3 nucleotides read TGTGCCAGCAGGTCCGGGACAGGGGTTGAAAAACTGTTTTTT.

This clone appeared once. Since a far larger clone is one base different, this is likely a read error. The conserved closing phenylalanine or tryptophan is absent in this CDR3, likely reflecting a read error. The chain has TRBV7-2 and TRBJ1-1; TRBD1 matches at 8 bases. J gave up 11 bases and V 5 bases, and 16 bases lay outside the gene matches. The V gene's germline CDR1 is SGHTA and CDR2 FQGNSA. The CDR3 consists of 15 residues. The CDR3 DNA sequence: TGTGCCAGCAGCCCATATGGACAGGGAATAAATGGGGCTTTCCTT. Translating gives CASSPYGQGINGAFL.

The rearrangement links TRBV7-2 to TRBJ2-1; the D gene is possibly TRBD1 (6 bases). The CDR3 extends over 14 amino acids. CDR1 and CDR2 (germline): SGHTA, FQGNSA. The germline V and J ends were trimmed by 1 base and 15 bases, with 19 bases remaining between them. This chain's CDR3 is CASSLGTATYFWFF. The CDR3, as DNA: TGTGCCAGCAGCTTAGGGACAGCCACCTATTTTTGGTTCTTC. Full variable domain (rest looked up from reference TRBV7-2 and TRBJ2-1): GAGVSQSPSNKVTEKGKDVELRCDPISGHTALYWYRQSLGQGLEFLIYFQGNSAPDKSGLPSDRFSAERTGGSVSTLTIQRTQQEDSAVYLCASSLGTATYFWFFGPGTRLTVL.

Ten or more counts support this clone. The CDR3 sequence is CASSPQDSFYGYTF. The CDR3 DNA follows: TGCGCCAGCAGCCCCCAGGACAGTTTCTATGGCTACACCTTC. The gene calls are TRBV10-2 and TRBJ1-2, with D maybe TRBD1 (6 bases). This CDR3 contains 14 residues. V was shortened by 6 bases and J by 4 bases, with 15 bases between the two germline ends. CDR1 WSHSY and CDR2 SAAADI come from the germline V gene.

The rearrangement links TRBV29-1 to TRBJ1-4; 8 nucleotides line up with TRBD1. CDR3 size: 13 residues. CDR1 SQVTM and CDR2 ANQGSEA come from the germline V gene. J gave up 3 bases and V 4 bases, and 1 base lay outside the gene matches. The CDR3 is CSVGDRSNEKLFF. In DNA, the CDR3 is TGCAGCGTTGGGGACAGGTCTAATGAAAAACTGTTTTTT.

In the case of this clone: Since a far larger clone is one base different, this is likely a read error. The J gene is TRBJ2-7, the V gene TRBV13, with 8 positions matching TRBD2. V lost 5 bases and J lost 4; bases outside the gene matches: 13. The CDR3 is 16 amino acids. CDR1 is PRHDT and CDR2 is FYEKMQ in the germline V gene (reference sequence). For the CDR3, the DNA is TGTGCCAGCAGCCTGCGTGGTGCGGGAGGAGGGTACGAGCAGTACTTC. Translation gives CASSLRGAGGGYEQYF.

The chain has TRBV5-1 and TRBJ1-1, with D perhaps TRBD1 (6 bases). Trimming pared 4 bases from V and 2 bases from J, leaving 15 bases between. Germline loops: CDR1 SGHRS, CDR2 YFSETQ. The CDR3 consists of 15 residues. The CDR3 loop is CASSTTGLGNTEAFF. The CDR3 region has the DNA TGCGCCAGCAGCACCACAGGGTTGGGCAACACTGAAGCTTTCTTT.

The chain joins TRBV4-1 to TRBJ2-1, with D tentatively TRBD1 or TRBD2 (5 bases each). V shed 3 bases and J shed 7 bases, with 34 bases lying between them. CDR3 length equals 21 residues. Germline assignment: CDR1 MGHRA and CDR2 YSYEKL. This CDR3 reads CASSQGMGAASVRGRLNEQFF. The CDR3 coding sequence is TGCGCCAGCAGCCAGGGAATGGGCGCAGCCTCCGTAAGGGGACGATTGAATGAGCAGTTCTTC.

Details on this clone: A read error is the likely source, as a far larger clone sits one nucleotide away. The chain couples TRBV11-3 to TRBJ2-7, with D perhaps TRBD2 (7 bases). The CDR3 loop spans 12 amino acids. The V gene's germline CDR1 is SGHNT and CDR2 YENEEA. The CDR3 nucleotides read TGTGCCAGCAGCTTGGGGGGGCGAGAGCAGTGCTTC. It translates to CASSLGGREQCF.

This chain joins TRBV7-2 and TRBJ2-5; 11 nucleotides agree with TRBD1. J was trimmed by 6 bases and V by 5 bases; bases with no gene match: 8. The CDR3 loop spans 15 amino acids. Germline loops: CDR1 SGHTA, CDR2 FQGNSA. CDR3 sequence (DNA): TGTGCCAGCAGCCGACGGACAGGGGGCGCCCAGACCCAGTACTTC. It specifies CASSRRTGGAQTQYF.

This sequence joins TRBV19 and TRBJ1-6; D gene uncertain. The CDR3 is made up of 13 amino acids. In germline, CDR1 is LNHDA, CDR2 SQIVND (reference sequence). The germline V and J ends were trimmed by 7 bases and 5 bases, with 9 bases remaining between them. As DNA, the CDR3 is TGTGCCAGTACCCCGCAGAATAATTCACCCCTCCACTTT. Protein product: CASTPQNNSPLHF.

The chain joins TRBV10-1 to TRBJ2-7; D unresolved. This CDR3 is built from 13 residues. V lost 4 bases and J 3 bases, leaving 10 bases between the germline ends. Germline CDR1 and CDR2: WNHNN and SYGVQD (reference sequence). The CDR3 DNA follows: TGCGCCAGCAGTGGGTCAGGTCTCTACGAGCAGTACTTC. This gives the protein CASSGSGLYEQYF.

The J gene is TRBJ2-7, the V gene TRBV13; D gene unclear. The CDR3 consists of 13 residues. V lost 2 bases, J lost 3 bases, and 8 bases lay in between. The germline CDR1 and CDR2 sequences are PRHDT and FYEKMQ (reference sequence). The CDR3 DNA follows: TGTGCCAGCAGCTTAACGGACCGCTACGAGCAGTACTTC. It translates to CASSLTDRYEQYF.